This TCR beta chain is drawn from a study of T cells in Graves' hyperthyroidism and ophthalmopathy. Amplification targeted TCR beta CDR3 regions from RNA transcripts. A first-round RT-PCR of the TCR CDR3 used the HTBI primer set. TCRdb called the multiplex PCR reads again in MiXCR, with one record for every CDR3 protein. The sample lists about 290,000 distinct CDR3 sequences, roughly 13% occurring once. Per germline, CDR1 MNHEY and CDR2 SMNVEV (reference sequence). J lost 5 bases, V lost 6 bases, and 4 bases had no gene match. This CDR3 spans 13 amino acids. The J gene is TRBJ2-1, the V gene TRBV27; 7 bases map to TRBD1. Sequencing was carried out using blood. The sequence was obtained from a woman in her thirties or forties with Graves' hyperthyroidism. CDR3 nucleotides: TGTGCCAGCAGCCACAGGGGAAACAATGAGCAGTTCTTC. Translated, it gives CASSHRGNNEQFF.